This T cell receptor beta chain stems from a study of blood T cells in healthy people across ages. The CDR3 sequence is 13 residues long. Trimming removed 5 bases from V and 10 bases from J; junction bases left unmatched: 11. Study observations and caveats: TCR beta diversity tracked closely with naive T cell percentage. When set beside aged donors, long-lived donors presented more naive CD4+ cells and higher diversity. Older age went with lower TCR beta diversity per million T cells, in a roughly linear way.

Concerning this clonotype: Antigen specificity is unknown.

Through a sample-barcoded 5' primer and a J-beta primer mix, a second PCR was run for roughly 6 to 11 cycles. TCRdb called the 5' RACE reads again in MiXCR, with one record for every CDR3 protein. Among around 940,000 distinct CDR3 sequences listed, 51% were seen once. Caucasian individuals from Russia who were healthy and aged 6 to 90 acted as donors. The J gene is TRBJ2-7, the V gene TRBV12-3 or TRBV12-4; 7 positions agree with TRBD1. The material sequenced was blood. This clonotype was obtained from an older woman in good health. For the CDR3, the DNA is TGTGCCAGCAGTCCGCTACAGGGGTGGGTTCAGTACTTC. Protein sequence: CASSPLQGWVQYF.